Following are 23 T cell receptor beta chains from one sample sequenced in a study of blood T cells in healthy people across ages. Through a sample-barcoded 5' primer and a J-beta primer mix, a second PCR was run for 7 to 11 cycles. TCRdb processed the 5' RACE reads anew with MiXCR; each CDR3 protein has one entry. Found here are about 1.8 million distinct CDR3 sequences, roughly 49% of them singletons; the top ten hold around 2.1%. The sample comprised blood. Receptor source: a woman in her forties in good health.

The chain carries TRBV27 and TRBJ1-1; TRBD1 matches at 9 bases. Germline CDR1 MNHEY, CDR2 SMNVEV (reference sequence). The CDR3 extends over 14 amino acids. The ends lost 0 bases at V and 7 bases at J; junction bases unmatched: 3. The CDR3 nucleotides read TGTGCCAGCAGTTTATCCTCGGGACAGGGTGAAGCTTTCTTT. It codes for CASSLSSGQGEAFF.

CDR3 bases: TGTGCCAGCAGCGCAGACTTAGGGACGGAAGATCCCTTCTACGAGCAGTACTTC. Its translation is CASSADLGTEDPFYEQYF. This chain links TRBV9 with TRBJ2-7, with D possibly called TRBD1 or TRBD2 (5 bases each). This CDR3 has 18 amino acids. CDR1 and CDR2 (germline): SGDLS, YYNGEE. The V end lost 3 bases, the J end lost 3 bases, and 25 bases lay between the germline ends. Full variable domain (remainder filled in from reference TRBV9 and TRBJ2-7): DSGVTQTPKHLITATGQRVTLRCSPRSGDLSVYWYQQSLDQGLQFLIQYYNGEERAKGNILERFSAQQFPDLHSELNLSSLELGDSALYFCASSADLGTEDPFYEQYFGPGTRLTVT.

DNA for the CDR3: TGCAGTGCGAAGCCCGGGCTAGCAGCGAGCAATGAGCAGTTCTTC. Its protein product is CSAKPGLAASNEQFF. The chain links TRBV20-1 to TRBJ2-1; perhaps TRBD2 as D (5 bases). Germline V gene sequence: CDR1 DFQATT, CDR2 SNEGSKA (reference sequence). The CDR3 is 15 residues long. V shed 6 bases and J shed 6 bases, with 21 bases lying between them.

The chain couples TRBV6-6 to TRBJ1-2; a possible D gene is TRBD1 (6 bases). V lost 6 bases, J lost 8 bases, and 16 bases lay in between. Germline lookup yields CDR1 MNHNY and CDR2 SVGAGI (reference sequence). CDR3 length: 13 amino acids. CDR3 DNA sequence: TGTGCCAGCAGGGACCAGGGGAGGGACGGCTACACCTTC. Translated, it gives CASRDQGRDGYTF.

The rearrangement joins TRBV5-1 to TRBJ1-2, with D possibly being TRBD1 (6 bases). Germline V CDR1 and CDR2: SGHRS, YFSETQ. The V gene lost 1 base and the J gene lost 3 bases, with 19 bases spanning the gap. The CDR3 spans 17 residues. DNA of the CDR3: TGCGCCAGCAGCTTGTCCATTTTAACAGGGTTGGACTATGGCTACACCTTC. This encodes CASSLSILTGLDYGYTF.

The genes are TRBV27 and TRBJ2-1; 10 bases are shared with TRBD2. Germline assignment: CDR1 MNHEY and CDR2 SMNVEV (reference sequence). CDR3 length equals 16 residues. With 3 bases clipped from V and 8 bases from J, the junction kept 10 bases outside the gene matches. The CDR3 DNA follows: TGTGCCAGCAGTTTTATTAGCGGGGGGATTTTCTATGAGCAGTTCTTC. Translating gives CASSFISGGIFYEQFF.

CDR3 in amino acids: CASSQDDSFPQETQYF. The CDR3, as DNA: TGTGCCAGCAGCCAAGATGATTCGTTCCCTCAAGAGACCCAGTACTTC. The rearrangement joins TRBV4-2 to TRBJ2-5; D is ambiguous. The CDR3 extends over 16 amino acids. Per the germline V gene, CDR1 is LGHNA and CDR2 is YNFKEQ. V was pared by 0 bases and J by 2 bases, with 13 bases between.

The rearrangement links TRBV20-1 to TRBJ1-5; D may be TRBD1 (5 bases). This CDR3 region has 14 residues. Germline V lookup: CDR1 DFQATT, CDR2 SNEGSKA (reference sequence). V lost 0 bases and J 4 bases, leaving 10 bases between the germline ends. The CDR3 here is CSARETGLNQPQHF. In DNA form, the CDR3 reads TGCAGTGCTAGAGAAACAGGCCTTAATCAGCCCCAGCATTTT.

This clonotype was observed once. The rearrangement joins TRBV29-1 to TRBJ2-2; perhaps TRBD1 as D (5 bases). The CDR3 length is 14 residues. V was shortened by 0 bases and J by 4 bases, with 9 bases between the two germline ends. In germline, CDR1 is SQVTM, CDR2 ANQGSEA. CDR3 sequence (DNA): TGCAGCGTTGAAGATTCCAGGGTCACCGGGGAGCTGTTTTTT. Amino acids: CSVEDSRVTGELFF.

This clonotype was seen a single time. The DNA of the CDR3 is TGCAGTGCAAAGCAGGGATCTAGCAATCAGCCCCAGCATTTT. As protein: CSAKQGSSNQPQHF. This chain joins TRBV20-1 and TRBJ1-5, with D maybe TRBD1 (5 bases). Germline V gene sequence: CDR1 DFQATT, CDR2 SNEGSKA (reference sequence). This CDR3 is built from 14 residues. Trimming took off 6 bases at V and 0 bases at J, with 12 bases between the two ends.

The chain's CDR3 is CASSWTSPEYGYTF. The CDR3 DNA reads TGTGCCAGCAGTTGGACCTCCCCGGAATATGGCTACACCTTC. The genes are TRBV2 and TRBJ1-2; D is undetermined. The length of the CDR3 is 14 residues. CDR1 SNHLY and CDR2 FYNNEI come from the germline V gene. With 5 bases removed from V and 5 bases from J, the gap between germline ends came to 15 bases.

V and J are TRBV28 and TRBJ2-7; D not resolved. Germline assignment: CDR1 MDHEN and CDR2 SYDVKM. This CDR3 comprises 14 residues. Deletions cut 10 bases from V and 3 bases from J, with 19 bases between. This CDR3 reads CATKSPTPIYEQYF. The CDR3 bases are TGTGCCACCAAGAGTCCTACCCCTATCTACGAGCAGTACTTC.

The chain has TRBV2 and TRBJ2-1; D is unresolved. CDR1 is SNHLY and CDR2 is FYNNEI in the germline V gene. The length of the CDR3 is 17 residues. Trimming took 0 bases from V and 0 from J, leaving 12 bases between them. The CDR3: CASSEALRTSSYNEQFF. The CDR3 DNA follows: TGTGCCAGCAGTGAAGCGCTCCGGACGAGCTCCTACAATGAGCAGTTCTTC.

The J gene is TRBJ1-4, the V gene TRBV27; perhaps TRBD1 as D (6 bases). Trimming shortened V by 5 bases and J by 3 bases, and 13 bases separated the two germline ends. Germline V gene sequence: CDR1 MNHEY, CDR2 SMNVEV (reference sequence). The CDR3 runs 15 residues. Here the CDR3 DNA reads TGTGCCAGCAGTATTGGACAGACCTCTAATGAAAAACTGTTTTTT. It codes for CASSIGQTSNEKLFF.

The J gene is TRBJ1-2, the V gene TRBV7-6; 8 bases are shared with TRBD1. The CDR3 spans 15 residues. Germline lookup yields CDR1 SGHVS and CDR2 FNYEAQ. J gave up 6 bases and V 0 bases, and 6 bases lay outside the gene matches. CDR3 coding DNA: TGTGCCAGCAGCTTAGCTCCGGGACAGGTTAATGGCTACACCTTC. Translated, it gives CASSLAPGQVNGYTF.

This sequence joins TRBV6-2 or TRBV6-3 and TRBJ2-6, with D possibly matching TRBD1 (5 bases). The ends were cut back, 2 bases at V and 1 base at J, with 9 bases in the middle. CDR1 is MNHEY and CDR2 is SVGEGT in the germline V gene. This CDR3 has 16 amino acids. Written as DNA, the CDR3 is TGTGCCAGCAGTTACGACAGTCAGTCTGGGGCCAACGTCCTGACTTTC. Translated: CASSYDSQSGANVLTF.

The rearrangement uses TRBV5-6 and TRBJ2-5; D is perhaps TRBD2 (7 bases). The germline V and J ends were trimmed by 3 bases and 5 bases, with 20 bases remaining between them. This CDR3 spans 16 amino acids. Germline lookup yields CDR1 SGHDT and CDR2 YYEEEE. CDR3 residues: CASSSLEGGQTETQYF. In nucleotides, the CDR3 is TGTGCCAGCAGCTCCCTGGAGGGGGGGCAGACGGAGACCCAGTACTTC.

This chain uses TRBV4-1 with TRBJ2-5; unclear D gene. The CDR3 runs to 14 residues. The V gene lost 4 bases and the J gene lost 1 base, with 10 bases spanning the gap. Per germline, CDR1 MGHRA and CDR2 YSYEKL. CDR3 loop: CASSRDQLQETQYF. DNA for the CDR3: TGCGCCAGCAGCCGAGACCAACTCCAAGAGACCCAGTACTTC.

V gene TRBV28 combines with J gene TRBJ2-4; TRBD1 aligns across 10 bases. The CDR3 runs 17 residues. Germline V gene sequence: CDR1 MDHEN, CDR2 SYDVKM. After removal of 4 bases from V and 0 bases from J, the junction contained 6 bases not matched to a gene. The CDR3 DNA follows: TGTGCCAGCAGTTCAGACAGGGGGCGACTAGCCAAAAACATTCAGTACTTC. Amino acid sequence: CASSSDRGRLAKNIQYF.

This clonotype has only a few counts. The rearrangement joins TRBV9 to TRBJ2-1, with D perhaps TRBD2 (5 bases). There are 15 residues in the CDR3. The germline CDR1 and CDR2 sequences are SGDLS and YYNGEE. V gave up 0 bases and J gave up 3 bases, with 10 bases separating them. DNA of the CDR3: TGTGCCAGCAGCGTAGTTGCGGGCAGCTACAATGAGCAGTTCTTC. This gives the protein CASSVVAGSYNEQFF.

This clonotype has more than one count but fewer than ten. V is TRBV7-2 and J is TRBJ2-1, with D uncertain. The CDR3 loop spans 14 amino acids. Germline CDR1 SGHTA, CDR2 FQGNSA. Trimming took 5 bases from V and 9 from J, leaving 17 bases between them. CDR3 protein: CASSPPRVVSEQFF. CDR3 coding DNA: TGTGCCAGCAGCCCGCCGCGAGTGGTCAGTGAGCAGTTCTTC.

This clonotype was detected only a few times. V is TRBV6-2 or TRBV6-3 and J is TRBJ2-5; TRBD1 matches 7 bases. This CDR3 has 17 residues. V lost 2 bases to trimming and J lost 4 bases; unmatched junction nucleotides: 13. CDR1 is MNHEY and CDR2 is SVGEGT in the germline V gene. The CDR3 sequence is CASSYPTGRSNTETQYF. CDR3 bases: TGTGCCAGCAGTTACCCGACAGGGAGAAGTAATACAGAGACCCAGTACTTC.

The CDR3 bases are TGTGCCACCAGTGGGACAGGGGGCCCCCACCAAGAGACCCAGTACTTC. Its translation is CATSGTGGPHQETQYF. V is TRBV24-1 and J is TRBJ2-5, with TRBD1 identical over 11 bases. From germline, CDR1 is KGHDR and CDR2 SFDVKD. The CDR3 spans 16 residues. The trim removed 5 bases at V and 0 bases at J, leaving 4 bases unmatched.